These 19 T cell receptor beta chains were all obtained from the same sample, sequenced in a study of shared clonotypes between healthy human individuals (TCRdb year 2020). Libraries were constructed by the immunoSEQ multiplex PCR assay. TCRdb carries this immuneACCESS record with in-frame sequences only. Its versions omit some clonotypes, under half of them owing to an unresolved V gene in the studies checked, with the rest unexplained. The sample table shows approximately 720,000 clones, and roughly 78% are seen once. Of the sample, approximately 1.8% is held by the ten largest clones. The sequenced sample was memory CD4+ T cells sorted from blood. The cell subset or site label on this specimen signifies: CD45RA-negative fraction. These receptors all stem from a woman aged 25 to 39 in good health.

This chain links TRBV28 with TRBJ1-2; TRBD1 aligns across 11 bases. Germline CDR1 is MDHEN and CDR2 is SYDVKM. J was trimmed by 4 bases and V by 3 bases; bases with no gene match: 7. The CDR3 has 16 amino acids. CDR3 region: CASSFRTGGPPYGYTF. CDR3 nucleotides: TGTGCCAGCAGTTTTCGGACAGGGGGCCCCCCCTATGGCTACACCTTC.

The DNA for the CDR3 is TGTGCCAGCAGCTTGGGAGGGGCCACCTCTGGGGCCAACGTCCTGACTTTC. Protein sequence: CASSLGGATSGANVLTF. V and J are TRBV5-4 and TRBJ2-6; D is possibly TRBD1 or TRBD2 (5 bases each). The CDR3 has 17 residues. The germline gives CDR1 SGHNT, CDR2 YYREEE (reference sequence). Trimming cost V 0 bases and J 0 bases, with 10 bases left between them.

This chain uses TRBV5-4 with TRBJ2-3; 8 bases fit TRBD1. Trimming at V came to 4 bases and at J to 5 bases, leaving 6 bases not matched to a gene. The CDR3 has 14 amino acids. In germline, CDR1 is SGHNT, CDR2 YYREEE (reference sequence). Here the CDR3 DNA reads TGTGCCAGCAGCGCCGGACAGGGTGTAGATACGCAGTATTTT. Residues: CASSAGQGVDTQYF.

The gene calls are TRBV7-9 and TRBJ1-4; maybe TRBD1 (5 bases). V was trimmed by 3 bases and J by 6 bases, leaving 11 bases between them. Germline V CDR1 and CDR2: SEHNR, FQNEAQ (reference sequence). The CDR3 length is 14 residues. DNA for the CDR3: TGTGCCAGCAGCTTCTGGGACGGACATGAAAAACTGTTTTTT. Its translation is CASSFWDGHEKLFF.

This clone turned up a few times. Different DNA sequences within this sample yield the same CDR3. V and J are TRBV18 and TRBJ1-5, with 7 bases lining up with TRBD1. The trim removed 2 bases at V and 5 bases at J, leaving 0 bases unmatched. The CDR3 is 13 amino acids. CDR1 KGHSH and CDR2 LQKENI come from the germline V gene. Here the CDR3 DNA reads TGTGCCAGCTCACCAGACAGGGATCAGCCCCAGCATTTT. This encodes CASSPDRDQPQHF.

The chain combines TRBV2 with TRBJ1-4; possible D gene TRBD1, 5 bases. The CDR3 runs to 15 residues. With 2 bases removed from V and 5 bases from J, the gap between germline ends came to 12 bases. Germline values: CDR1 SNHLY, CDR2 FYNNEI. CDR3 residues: CASSESTRGNEKLFF. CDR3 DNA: TGTGCCAGCAGTGAATCAACCCGGGGGAATGAAAAACTGTTTTTT. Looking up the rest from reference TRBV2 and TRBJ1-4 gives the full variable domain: EPEVTQTPSHQVTQMGQEVILRCVPISNHLYFYWYRQILGQKVEFLVSFYNNEISEKSEIFDDQFSVERPDGSNFTLKIRSTKLEDSAMYFCASSESTRGNEKLFFGSGTQLSVL.

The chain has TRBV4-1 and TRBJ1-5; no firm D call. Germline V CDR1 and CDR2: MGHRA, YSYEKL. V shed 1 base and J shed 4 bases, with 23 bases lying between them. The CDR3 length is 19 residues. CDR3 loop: CASSQGSHRSGPGNQPQHF. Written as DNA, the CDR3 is TGCGCCAGCAGCCAAGGCTCGCACCGAAGTGGGCCGGGGAATCAGCCCCAGCATTTT.

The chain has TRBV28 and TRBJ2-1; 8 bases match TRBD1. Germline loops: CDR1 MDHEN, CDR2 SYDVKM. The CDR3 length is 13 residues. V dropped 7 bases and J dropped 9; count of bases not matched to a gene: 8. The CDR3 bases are TGTGCCAGCAAACCAGGGGGCAGAGGTGAGCAGTTCTTC. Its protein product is CASKPGGRGEQFF.

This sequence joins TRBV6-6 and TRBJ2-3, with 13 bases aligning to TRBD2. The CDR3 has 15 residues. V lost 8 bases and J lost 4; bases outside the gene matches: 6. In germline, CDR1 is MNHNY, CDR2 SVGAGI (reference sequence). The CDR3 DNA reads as TGTGCCAGCGGTGTGACTAGCGGGAGGTCAGATACGCAGTATTTT. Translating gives CASGVTSGRSDTQYF.

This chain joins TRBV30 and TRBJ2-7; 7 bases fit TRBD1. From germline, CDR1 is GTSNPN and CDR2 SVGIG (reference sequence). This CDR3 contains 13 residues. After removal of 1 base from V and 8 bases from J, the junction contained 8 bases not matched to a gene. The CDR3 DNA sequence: TGTGCCTGGAGTGCCGGGACAGCTCGCCAGCAGTACTTC. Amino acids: CAWSAGTARQQYF.

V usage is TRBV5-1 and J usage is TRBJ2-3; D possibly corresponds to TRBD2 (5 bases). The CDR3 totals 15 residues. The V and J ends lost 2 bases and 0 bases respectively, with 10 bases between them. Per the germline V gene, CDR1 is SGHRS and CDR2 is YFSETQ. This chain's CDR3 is CASSLGGPSTDTQYF. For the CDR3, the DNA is TGCGCCAGCAGCTTAGGCGGGCCTAGCACAGATACGCAGTATTTT. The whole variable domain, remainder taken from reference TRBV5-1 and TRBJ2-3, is KAGVTQTPRYLIKTRGQQVTLSCSPISGHRSVSWYQQTPGQGLQFLFEYFSETQRNKGNFPGRFSGRQFSNSRSEMNVSTLELGDSALYLCASSLGGPSTDTQYFGPGTRLTVL.

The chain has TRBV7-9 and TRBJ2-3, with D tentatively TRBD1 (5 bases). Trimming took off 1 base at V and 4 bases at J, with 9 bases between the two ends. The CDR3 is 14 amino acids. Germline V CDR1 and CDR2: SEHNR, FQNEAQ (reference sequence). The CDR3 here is CASSLVQGSDTQYF. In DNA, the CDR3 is TGTGCCAGCAGCTTAGTCCAGGGATCAGATACGCAGTATTTT.

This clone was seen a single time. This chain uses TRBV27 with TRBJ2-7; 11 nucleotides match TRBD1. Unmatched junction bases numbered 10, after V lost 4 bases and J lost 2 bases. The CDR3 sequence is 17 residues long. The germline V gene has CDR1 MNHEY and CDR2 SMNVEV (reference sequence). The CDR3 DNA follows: TGTGCCAGCAGTTGGGACAGGGGGAAGTGGCTAACCTACGAGCAGTACTTC. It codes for CASSWDRGKWLTYEQYF.

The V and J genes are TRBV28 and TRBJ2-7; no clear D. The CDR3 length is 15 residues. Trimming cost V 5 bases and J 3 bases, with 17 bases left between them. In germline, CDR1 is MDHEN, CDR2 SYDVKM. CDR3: CASSTIVELVYEQYF. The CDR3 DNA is TGTGCCAGCAGTACCATAGTAGAATTGGTCTACGAGCAGTACTTC.

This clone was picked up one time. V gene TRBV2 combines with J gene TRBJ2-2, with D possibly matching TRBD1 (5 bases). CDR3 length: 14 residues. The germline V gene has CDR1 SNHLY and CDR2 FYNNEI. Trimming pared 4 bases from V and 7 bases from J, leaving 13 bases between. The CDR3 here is CASSVGRIGGELFF. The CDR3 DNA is TGTGCCAGCAGTGTGGGGCGAATTGGCGGGGAGCTGTTTTTT.

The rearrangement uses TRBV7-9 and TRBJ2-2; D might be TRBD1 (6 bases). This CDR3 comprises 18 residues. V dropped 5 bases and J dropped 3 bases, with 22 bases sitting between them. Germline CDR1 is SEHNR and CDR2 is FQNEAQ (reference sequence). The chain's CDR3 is CASSQRGSRDHDTGELFF. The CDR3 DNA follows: TGTGCCAGCAGCCAAAGGGGGTCACGGGACCACGACACCGGGGAGCTGTTTTTT. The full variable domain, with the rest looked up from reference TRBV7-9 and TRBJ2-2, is DTGVSQNPRHKITKRGQNVTFRCDPISEHNRLYWYRQTLGQGPEFLTYFQNEAQLEKSRLLSDRFSAERPKGSFSTLEIQRTEQGDSAMYLCASSQRGSRDHDTGELFFGEGSRLTVL.

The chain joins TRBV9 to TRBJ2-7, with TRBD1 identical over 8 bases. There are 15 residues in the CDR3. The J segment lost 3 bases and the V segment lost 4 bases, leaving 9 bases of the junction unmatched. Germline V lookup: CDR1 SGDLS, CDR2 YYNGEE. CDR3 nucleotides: TGTGCCAGCAGCCCACGGGGACAGGAGGGCTACGAGCAGTACTTC. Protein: CASSPRGQEGYEQYF.

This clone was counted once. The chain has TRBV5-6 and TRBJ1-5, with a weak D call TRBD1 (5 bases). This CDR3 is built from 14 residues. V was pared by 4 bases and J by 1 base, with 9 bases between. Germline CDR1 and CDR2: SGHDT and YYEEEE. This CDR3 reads CASSLRDSNQPQHF. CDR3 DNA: TGTGCCAGCAGCCTAAGGGACAGCAATCAGCCCCAGCATTTT.

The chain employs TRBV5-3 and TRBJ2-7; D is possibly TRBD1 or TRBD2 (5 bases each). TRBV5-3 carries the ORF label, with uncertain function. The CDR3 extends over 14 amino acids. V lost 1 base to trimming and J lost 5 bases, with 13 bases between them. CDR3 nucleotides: TGTGCCAGAAGCTTGTTTGACGGGGACGACGAGCAGTACTTC. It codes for CARSLFDGDDEQYF.